The sequence of this T cell receptor (beta chain) was determined in a study of cytomegalovirus exposure and HLA in healthy donors. Overall study findings and caveats: Analysis performed later found roughly 17,000 TCR beta sequences associated with HLA alleles at 0.05 false discovery rate. According to an earlier analysis, most TCR beta V segments yielded productive rearrangements about 90% or about 30% of the time. It was in a later analysis that TCR association rates were seen to vary by HLA locus, highest for DRB1 and lowest for HLA-C.

Turning to this clone: The antigen remains unidentified.

This CDR3 has 16 amino acids. Trimming at V came to 5 bases and at J to 1 base, leaving 8 bases not matched to a gene. Germline V gives CDR1 LNHDA, CDR2 SQIVND (reference sequence). The PCR employed 60 Vbeta primers together with 13 Jbeta primers. Libraries were prepared by immunoSEQ multiplex PCR; TCRdb keeps only in-frame clonotypes and omits some of them. The data show some 140,000 clones, about four fifths seen once. This clonotype was sampled from a female donor in good health and CMV-seronegative. The chain carries TRBV19 and TRBJ1-1, with TRBD1 matching over 9 bases. Sequencing was done on a sample of PBMCs. Written as DNA, the CDR3 is TGTGCCAGTAGTCCCGGGACAGGGCCTCCGAACACTGAAGCTTTCTTT. This codes for CASSPGTGPPNTEAFF.